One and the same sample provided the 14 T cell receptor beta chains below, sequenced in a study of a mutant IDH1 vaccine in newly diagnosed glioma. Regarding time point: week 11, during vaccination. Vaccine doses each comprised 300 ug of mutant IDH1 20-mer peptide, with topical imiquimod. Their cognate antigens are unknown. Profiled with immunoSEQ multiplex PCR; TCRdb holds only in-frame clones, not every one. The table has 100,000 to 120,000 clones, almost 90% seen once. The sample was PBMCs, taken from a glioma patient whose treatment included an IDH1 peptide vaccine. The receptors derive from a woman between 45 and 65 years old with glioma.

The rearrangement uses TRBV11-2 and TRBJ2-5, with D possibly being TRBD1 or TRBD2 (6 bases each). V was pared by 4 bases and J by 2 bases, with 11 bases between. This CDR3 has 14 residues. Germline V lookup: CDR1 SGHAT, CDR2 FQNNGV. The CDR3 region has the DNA TGTGCCAGCAGCTGGGGGGCCGGACAAGAGACCCAGTACTTC. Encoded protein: CASSWGAGQETQYF.

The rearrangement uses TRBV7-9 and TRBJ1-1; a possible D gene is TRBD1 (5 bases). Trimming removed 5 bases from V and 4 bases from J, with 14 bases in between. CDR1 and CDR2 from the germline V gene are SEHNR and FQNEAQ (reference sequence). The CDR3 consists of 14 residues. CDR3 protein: CASSPAGGSTEAFF. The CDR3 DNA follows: TGTGCCAGCAGCCCAGCTGGGGGATCCACTGAAGCTTTCTTT.

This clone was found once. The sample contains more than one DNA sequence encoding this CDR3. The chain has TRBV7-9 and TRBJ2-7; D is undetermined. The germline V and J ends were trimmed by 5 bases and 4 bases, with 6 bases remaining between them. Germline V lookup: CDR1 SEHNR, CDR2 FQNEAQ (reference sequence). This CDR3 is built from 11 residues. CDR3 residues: CASSPLYEQYF. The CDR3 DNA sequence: TGTGCCAGCAGCCCCTTGTACGAGCAGTACTTC.

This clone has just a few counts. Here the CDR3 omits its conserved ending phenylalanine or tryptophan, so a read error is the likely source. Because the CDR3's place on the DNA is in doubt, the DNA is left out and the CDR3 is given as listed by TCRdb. This CDR3 is CASSGSARL. The J gene is TRBJ1-1, the V gene TRBV5-8. Counting both end residues, the CDR3 totals 9 amino acids. The V gene's germline CDR1 is SGHTS and CDR2 YDEGEE.

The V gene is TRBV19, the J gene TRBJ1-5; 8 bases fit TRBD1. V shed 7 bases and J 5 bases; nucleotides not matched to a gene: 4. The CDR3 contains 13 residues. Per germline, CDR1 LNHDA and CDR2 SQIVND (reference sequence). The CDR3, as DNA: TGTGCCAGTACCGGACAGGGCCATCAGCCCCAGCATTTT. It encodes CASTGQGHQPQHF.

CDR3 loop: CASSLVLGQGVSGANVLTF. As DNA, the CDR3 is TGTGCCAGCAGCTTGGTTCTGGGGCAGGGGGTCTCTGGGGCCAACGTCCTGACTTTC. The J gene is TRBJ2-6, the V gene TRBV5-6; 7 bases are a match to TRBD1. The CDR3 totals 19 residues. The germline V gene encodes CDR1 SGHDT and CDR2 YYEEEE. With V trimmed by 0 bases and J by 0 bases, 9 bases remained unmatched. Based on the CDR3 plus reference TRBV5-6 and TRBJ2-6, the full variable domain is DAGVTQSPTHLIKTRGQQVTLRCSPKSGHDTVSWYQQALGQGPQFIFQYYEEEERQRGNFPDRFSGHQFPNYSSELNVNALLLGDSALYLCASSLVLGQGVSGANVLTFGAGSRLTVL.

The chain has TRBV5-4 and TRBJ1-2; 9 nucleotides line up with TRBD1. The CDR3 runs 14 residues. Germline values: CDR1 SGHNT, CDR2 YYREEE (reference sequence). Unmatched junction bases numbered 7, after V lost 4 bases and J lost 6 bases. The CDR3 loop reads CASSQDRGVHGYTF. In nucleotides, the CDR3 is TGTGCCAGCAGCCAGGACAGGGGAGTCCATGGCTACACCTTC.

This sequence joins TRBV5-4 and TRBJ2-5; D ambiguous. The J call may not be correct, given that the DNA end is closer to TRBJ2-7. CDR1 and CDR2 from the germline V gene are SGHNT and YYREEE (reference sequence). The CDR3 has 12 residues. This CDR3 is CASSLSSYEQYF. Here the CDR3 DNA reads TGTGCCAGCAGCCTGAGCTCCTACGAGCAGTACTTC.

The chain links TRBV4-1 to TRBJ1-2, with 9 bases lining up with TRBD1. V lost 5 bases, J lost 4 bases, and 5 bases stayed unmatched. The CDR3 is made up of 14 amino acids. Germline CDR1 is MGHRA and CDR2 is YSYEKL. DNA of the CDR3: TGCGCCAGCAGCTCGACAGGGGGGTTCTATGGCTACACCTTC. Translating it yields CASSSTGGFYGYTF.

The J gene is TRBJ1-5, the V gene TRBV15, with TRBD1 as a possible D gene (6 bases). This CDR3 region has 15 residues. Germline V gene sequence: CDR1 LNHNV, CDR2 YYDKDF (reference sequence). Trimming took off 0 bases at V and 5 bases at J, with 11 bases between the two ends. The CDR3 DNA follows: TGTGCCACCAGCAGAGATCTGGGGGCCCATCAGCCCCAGCATTTT. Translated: CATSRDLGAHQPQHF. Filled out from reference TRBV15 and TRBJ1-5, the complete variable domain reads DAMVIQNPRYQVTQFGKPVTLSCSQTLNHNVMYWYQQKSSQAPKLLFHYYDKDFNNEADTPDNFQSRRPNTSFCFLDIRSPGLGDTAMYLCATSRDLGAHQPQHFGDGTRLSIL.

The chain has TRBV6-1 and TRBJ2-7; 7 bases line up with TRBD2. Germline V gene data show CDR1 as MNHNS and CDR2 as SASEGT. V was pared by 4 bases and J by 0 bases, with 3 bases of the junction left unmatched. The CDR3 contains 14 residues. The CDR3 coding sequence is TGTGCCAGCAGTGTGGGCGGGAGCTCCTACGAGCAGTACTTC. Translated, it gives CASSVGGSSYEQYF.

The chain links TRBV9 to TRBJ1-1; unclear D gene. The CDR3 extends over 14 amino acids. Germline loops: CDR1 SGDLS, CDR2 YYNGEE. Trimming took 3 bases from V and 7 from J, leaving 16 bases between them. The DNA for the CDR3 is TGTGCCAGCAGCGAGACGGACGGAGCCTTTGAAGCTTTCTTT. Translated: CASSETDGAFEAFF. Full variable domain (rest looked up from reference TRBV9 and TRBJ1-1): DSGVTQTPKHLITATGQRVTLRCSPRSGDLSVYWYQQSLDQGLQFLIQYYNGEERAKGNILERFSAQQFPDLHSELNLSSLELGDSALYFCASSETDGAFEAFFGQGTRLTVV.

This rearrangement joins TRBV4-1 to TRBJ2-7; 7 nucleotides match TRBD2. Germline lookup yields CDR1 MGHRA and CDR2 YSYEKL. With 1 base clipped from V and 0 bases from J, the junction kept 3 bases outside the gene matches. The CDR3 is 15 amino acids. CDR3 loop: CASSQGLADSYEQYF. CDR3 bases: TGCGCCAGCAGCCAAGGGCTAGCGGACTCCTACGAGCAGTACTTC.

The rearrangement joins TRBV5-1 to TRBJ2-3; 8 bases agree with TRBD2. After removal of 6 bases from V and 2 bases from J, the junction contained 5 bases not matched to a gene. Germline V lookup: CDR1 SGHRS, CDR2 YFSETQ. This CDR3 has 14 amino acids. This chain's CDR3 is CASNAGLVTDTQYF. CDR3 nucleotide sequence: TGCGCCAGCAATGCGGGACTAGTCACAGATACGCAGTATTTT.